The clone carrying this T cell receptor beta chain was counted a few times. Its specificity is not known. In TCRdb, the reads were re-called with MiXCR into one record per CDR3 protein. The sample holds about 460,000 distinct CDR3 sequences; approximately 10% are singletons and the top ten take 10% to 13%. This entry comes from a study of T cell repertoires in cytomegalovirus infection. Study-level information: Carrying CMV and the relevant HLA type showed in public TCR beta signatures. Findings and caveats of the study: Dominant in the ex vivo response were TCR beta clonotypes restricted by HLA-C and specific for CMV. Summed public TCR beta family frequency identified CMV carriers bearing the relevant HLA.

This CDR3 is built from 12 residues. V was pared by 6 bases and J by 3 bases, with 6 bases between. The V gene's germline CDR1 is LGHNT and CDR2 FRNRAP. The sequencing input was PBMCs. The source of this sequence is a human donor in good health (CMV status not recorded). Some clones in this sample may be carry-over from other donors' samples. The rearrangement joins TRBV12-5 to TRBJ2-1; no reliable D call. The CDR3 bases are TGTGCTAGTGGGGTAAACTACAATGAGCAGTTCTTC. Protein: CASGVNYNEQFF.